This T cell receptor (beta chain) appears in the sequencing data of a study of T-cell reconstitution after alpha-beta-depleted transplantation in children. Study-level points and caveats: T-cell numbers and diversity one year post-transplant derived largely from freshly generated T cells. Several hundred expanded graft clones reportedly gave rise to the alpha-beta T cells present about two months after transplant. It was surviving recipient T cells and thymic progenitors that gave some patients high TCRbeta diversity at day 60.

V was cut by 3 bases and J by 6 bases, with 18 bases left in between. The CDR3 extends over 16 amino acids. As to this clonotype: Its antigen is unknown.

Unique molecular identifiers were used in preparing the TCRbeta library. One entry per CDR3 protein results from TCRdb running MiXCR on the PCR reads. The sample comprises around 800,000 distinct CDR3 sequences, around 15% of which are singletons, and around 5% rests with the top ten. The receptor comes from a male patient younger than 18 who had a stem cell transplant for acute lymphoblastic leukemia, so the T cells may come from the graft donor. This chain connects TRBV12-3 or TRBV12-4 to TRBJ2-1, with D possibly being TRBD2 (6 bases). The specimen comprised PBMCs, mostly from graft donor cells, sampled 360 days after TCRalphabeta/CD19-depleted stem cell transplant. CDR3 protein: CASSFNLARWGNEQFF. DNA for the CDR3: TGTGCCAGCAGTTTTAACCTAGCGAGGTGGGGCAATGAGCAGTTCTTC.